This paragraph reports one TCR beta chain. Its target is unknown. This specimen comes from a study of cytomegalovirus exposure and HLA in healthy donors. PCR employed 60 Vbeta and 13 Jbeta primers. Source study methods: Counted up in a later analysis, unique TCR beta chains came to about 80 million, with about 9.9 million shared. TCRdb's table, derived via immunoSEQ multiplex PCR, lists solely in-frame clones and lacks some. The V and J calls and the clone size are those of that table, but D and trimming were determined from the DNA. The table for this sample gives around 210,000 clones. Though probably carrying unrecorded immune exposures, donors were nominally healthy at sampling. V lost 4 bases and J lost 2, with 12 bases in between. This CDR3 has 13 residues. The germline V gene encodes CDR1 SQVTM and CDR2 ANQGSEA. Findings of the study overall: Apparent HLA restriction characterized most CMV-associated TCR beta chains in a later analysis.

This chain joins TRBV29-1 and TRBJ2-7, with a possible D match to TRBD2 (6 bases). The TCR sequence derives from a girl aged 2-10 years in good health and CMV-seropositive. The specimen was PBMCs. This CDR3 is CSVVREATYEQYF. CDR3 DNA: TGCAGCGTTGTTAGGGAGGCCACCTACGAGCAGTACTTC.